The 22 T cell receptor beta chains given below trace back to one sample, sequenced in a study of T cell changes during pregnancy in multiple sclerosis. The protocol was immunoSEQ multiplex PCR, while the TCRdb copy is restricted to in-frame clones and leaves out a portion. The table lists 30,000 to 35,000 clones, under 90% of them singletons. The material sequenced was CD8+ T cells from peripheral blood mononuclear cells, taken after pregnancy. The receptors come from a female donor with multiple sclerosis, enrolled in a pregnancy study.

Here the CDR3 DNA reads TGTGCCAGCAGTGAAGCGGGGGAGAACACAGATACGCAGTATTTT. Protein: CASSEAGENTDTQYF. The chain joins TRBV6-4 to TRBJ2-3; 8 nucleotides match TRBD2. The V gene's germline CDR1 is MRHNA and CDR2 SNTAGT. The CDR3 runs to 15 residues. V was pared by 3 bases and J by 2 bases, with 4 bases of the junction left unmatched.

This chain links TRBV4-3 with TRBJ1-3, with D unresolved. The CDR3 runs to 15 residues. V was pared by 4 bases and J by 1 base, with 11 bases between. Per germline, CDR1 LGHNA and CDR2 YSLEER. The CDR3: CASSPFRGSGNTIYF. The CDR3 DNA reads TGCGCCAGCAGCCCGTTCCGGGGATCTGGAAACACCATATATTTT.

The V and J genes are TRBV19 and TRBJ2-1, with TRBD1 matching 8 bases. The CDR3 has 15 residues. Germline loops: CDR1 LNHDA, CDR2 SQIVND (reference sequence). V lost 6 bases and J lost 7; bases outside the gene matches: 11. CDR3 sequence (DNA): TGTGCCAGTAGCCGAACAGGGGGTATCCCTAATGAGCAGTTCTTC. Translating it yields CASSRTGGIPNEQFF.

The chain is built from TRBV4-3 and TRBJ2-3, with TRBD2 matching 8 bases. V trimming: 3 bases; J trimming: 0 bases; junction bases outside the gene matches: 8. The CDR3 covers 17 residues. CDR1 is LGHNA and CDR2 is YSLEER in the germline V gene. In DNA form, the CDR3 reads TGCGCCAGCAGCCAGTCAATGGGCGGGGGGAGCACAGATACGCAGTATTTT. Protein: CASSQSMGGGSTDTQYF.

CDR3: CASILRDRGDQPQHF. CDR3 bases: TGTGCCAGCATTCTCCGGGACAGAGGGGATCAGCCCCAGCATTTT. The chain couples TRBV6-8 to TRBJ1-5; 7 bases map to TRBD1. The trim removed 7 bases at V and 5 bases at J, leaving 11 bases unmatched. The length of the CDR3 is 15 residues. Germline V gene sequence: CDR1 MNHGY, CDR2 SAAAGT.

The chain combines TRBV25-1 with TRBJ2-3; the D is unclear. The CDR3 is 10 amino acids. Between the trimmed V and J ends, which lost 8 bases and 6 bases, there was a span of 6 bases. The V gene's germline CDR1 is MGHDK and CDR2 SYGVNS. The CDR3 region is CASDGDTQYF. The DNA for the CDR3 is TGTGCCAGCGACGGGGATACGCAGTATTTT.

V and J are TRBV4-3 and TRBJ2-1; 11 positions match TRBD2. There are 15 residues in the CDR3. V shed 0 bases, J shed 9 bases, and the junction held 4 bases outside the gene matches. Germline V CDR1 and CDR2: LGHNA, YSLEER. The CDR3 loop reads CASSQDSGGAGEQFF. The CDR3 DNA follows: TGCGCCAGCAGCCAAGATAGCGGGGGGGCTGGTGAGCAGTTCTTC.

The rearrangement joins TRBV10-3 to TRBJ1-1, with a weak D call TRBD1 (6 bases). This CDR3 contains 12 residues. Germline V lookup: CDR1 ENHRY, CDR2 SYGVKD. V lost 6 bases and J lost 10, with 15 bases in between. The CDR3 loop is CAIRVTGFGAFF. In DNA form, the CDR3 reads TGTGCCATCAGGGTGACAGGATTCGGAGCTTTCTTT.

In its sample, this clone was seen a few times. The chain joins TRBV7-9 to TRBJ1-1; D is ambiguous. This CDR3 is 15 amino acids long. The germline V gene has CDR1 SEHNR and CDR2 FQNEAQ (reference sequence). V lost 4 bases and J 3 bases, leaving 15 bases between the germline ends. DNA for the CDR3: TGTGCCAGCAGCTCCAATCCGGGGAGGGACACTGAAGCTTTCTTT. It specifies CASSSNPGRDTEAFF.

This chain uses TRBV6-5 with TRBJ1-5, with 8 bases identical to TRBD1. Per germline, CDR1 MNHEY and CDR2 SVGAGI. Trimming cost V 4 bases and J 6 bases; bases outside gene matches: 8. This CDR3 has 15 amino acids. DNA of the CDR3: TGTGCCAGCAGTTTTCCAGGGGGCTGGGGTCAGCCCCAGCATTTT. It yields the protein CASSFPGGWGQPQHF.

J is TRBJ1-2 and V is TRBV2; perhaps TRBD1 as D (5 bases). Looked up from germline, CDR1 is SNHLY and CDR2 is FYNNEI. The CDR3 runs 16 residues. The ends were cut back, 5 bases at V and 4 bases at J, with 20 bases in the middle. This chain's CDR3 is CASSPQRTPPPYGYTF. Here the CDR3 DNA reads TGTGCCAGCAGTCCGCAGAGGACACCGCCTCCCTATGGCTACACCTTC.

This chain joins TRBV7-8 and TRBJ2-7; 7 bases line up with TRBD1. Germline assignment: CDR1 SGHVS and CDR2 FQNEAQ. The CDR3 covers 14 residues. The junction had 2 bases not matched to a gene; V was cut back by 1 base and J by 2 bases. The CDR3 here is CASSLGTGAYEQYF. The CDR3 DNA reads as TGTGCCAGCAGCTTAGGGACAGGTGCCTACGAGCAGTACTTC.

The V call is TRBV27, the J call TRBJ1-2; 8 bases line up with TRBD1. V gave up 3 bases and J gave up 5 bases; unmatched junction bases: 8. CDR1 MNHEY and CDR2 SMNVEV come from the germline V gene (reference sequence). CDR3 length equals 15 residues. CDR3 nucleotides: TGTGCCAGCAGTTTGCTAGGACAGGGAGAATATGGCTACACCTTC. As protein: CASSLLGQGEYGYTF.

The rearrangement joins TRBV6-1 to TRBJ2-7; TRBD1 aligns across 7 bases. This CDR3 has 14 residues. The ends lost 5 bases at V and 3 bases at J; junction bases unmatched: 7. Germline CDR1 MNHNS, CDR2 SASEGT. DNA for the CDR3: TGTGCCAGCAGTCCCGGGACAGAGATCTACGAGCAGTACTTC. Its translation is CASSPGTEIYEQYF.

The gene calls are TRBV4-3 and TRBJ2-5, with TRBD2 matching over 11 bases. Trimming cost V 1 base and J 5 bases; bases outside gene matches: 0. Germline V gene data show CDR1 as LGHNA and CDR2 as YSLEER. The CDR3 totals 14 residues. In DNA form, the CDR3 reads TGCGCCAGCAGCCAAGGGACTAGCGGGGAGACCCAGTACTTC. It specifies CASSQGTSGETQYF.

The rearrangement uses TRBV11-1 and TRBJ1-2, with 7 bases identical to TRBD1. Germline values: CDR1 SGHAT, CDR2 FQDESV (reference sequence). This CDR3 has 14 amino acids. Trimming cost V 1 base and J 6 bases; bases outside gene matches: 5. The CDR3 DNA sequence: TGTGCCAGCAGCTTAGGGAGAACAGGGGATGGCTACACCTTC. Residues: CASSLGRTGDGYTF. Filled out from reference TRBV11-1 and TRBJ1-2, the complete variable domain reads EAEVAQSPRYKITEKSQAVAFWCDPISGHATLYWYRQILGQGPELLVQFQDESVVDDSQLPKDRFSAERLKGVDSTLKIQPAELGDSAMYLCASSLGRTGDGYTFGSGTRLTVV.

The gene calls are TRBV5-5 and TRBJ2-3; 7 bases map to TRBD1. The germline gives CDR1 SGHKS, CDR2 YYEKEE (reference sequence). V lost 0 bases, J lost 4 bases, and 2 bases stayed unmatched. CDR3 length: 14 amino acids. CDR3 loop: CASSLDRGPDTQYF. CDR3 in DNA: TGTGCCAGCAGCTTGGACAGGGGCCCAGATACGCAGTATTTT.

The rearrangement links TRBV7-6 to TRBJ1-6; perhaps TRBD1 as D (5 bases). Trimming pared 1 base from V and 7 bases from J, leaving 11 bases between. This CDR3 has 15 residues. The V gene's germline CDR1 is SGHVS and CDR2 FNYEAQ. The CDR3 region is CASSLDTGGNSPLHF. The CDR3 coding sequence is TGTGCCAGCAGCTTAGATACGGGGGGAAATTCACCCCTCCACTTT. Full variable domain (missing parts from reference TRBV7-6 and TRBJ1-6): GAGVSQSPRYKVTKRGQDVALRCDPISGHVSLYWYRQALGQGPEFLTYFNYEAQQDKSGLPNDRFSAERPEGSISTLTIQRTEQRDSAMYRCASSLDTGGNSPLHFGNGTRLTVT.

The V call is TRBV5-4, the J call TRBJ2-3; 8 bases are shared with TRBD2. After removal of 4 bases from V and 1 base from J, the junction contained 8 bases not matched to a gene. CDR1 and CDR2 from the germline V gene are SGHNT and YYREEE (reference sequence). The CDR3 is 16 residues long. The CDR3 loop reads CASSGWDGRGTDTQYF. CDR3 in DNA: TGTGCCAGCAGCGGGTGGGACGGGAGGGGCACAGATACGCAGTATTTT.

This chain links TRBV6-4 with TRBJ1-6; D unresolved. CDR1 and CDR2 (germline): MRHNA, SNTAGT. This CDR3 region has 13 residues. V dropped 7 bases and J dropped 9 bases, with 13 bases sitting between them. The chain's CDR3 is CASNAGAGSPLHF. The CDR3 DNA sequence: TGTGCCAGCAACGCAGGTGCAGGTTCACCCCTCCACTTT.

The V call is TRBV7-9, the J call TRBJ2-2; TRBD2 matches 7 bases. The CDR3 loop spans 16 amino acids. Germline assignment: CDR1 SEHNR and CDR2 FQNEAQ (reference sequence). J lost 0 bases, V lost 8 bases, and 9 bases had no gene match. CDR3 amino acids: CASEPPGGSNTGELFF. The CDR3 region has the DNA TGTGCCAGCGAACCGCCCGGGGGGTCGAACACCGGGGAGCTGTTTTTT.

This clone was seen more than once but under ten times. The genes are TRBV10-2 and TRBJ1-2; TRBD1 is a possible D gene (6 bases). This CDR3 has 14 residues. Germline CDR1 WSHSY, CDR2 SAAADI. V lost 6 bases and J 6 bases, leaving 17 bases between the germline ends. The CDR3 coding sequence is TGCGCCAGCAGGAACAGGCAGGGGATTGATGGCTACACCTTC. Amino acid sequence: CASRNRQGIDGYTF.